This T cell receptor beta chain was documented in a study of blood T cells in healthy people across ages. For the study at large: Capture via template switching afforded approximately one barcoded beta molecule per two T cells.

Of note for this clonotype: The target antigen is unknown.

Each donor supplied approximately 10 milliliters of peripheral blood. For the second PCR, which ran for about 6 to 11 cycles, a sample-barcoded 5' primer and a J-beta primer mix were used. TCRdb re-analysed the 5' RACE reads in MiXCR, keeping a single row per CDR3 protein. The sample shows hundreds of thousands of distinct CDR3 sequences, more than 50% of them seen only once. Study-level findings and limits: Unknown donor CMV status possibly confounded expanded clonotype changes.

V dropped 1 base and J dropped 4 bases, with 17 bases sitting between them. The germline V gene has CDR1 SGHTA and CDR2 FQGNSA. The length of the CDR3 is 18 residues. The specimen sequenced was blood. The source of this sequence is a man aged 35-49 years in good health. This chain joins TRBV7-2 and TRBJ1-6; perhaps TRBD1 as D (6 bases). This CDR3 is CASSLGLGRGQYNSPLHF. The CDR3 nucleotides read TGTGCCAGCAGCTTAGGGTTGGGCAGGGGACAATATAATTCACCCCTCCACTTT.